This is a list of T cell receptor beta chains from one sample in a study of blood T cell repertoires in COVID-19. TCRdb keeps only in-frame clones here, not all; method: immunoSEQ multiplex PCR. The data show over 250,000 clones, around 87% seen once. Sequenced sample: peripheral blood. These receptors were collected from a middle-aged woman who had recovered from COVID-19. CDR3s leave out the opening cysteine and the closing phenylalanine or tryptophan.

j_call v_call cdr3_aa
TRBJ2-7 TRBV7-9 ASSLYTNTYEQY
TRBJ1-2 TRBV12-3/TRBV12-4 ASTPTGGYGYT
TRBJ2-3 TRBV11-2 ASTVPGADTQY
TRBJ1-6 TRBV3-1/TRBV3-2 ASSQAGGKIDNSPLH
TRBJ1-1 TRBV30 AWSPDRDRTEAF
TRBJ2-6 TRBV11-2 ASSLARDRVFSGANVLT
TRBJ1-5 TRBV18 ASSPYRYSNQPQH
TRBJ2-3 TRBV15 ATSRDAPDRDHTDTQY
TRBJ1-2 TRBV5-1 ASSLDPGGIPYGYT
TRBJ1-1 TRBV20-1 RPDREAF
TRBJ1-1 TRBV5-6 ASSRDRDTEAF
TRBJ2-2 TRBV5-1 ASSIQGTGELF
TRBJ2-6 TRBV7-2 ASSAGRGYSGANVLT
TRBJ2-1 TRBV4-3 ASSQVFTAVGEQF
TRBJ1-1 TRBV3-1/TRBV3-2 ASRLQGDTEAF
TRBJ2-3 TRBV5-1 ASSVGGVNTQY
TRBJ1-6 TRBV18 ASSPTGGDPSPLH
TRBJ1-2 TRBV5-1 ASTFSGADGYT
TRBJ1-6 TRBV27 ASSLYLRPNSPLH
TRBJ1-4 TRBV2 ASTLDQGSGEKLF
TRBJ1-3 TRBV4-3 ASSPVRDRGFSGNTIY
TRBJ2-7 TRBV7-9 ASSLGPRGGVYEQY
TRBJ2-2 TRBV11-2 ASKRGHSTGELF
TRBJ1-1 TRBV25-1 ASSEGRNTEAF
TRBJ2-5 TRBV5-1 ASSQAGGYEY
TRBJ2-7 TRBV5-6 ASSPGRFRGAVEQY
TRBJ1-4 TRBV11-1 ASSLHLDNPEKLF
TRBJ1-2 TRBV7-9 ASSRTGLPYGYT
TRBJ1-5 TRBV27 ASSLSGAYSNQPQH
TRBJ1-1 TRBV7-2 ASSLIVSNTEAF
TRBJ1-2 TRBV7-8 ASSLSTDAT
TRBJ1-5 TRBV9 ASSETGGPNNQPQH
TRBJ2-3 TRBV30 AWSLLAGGRDTQY
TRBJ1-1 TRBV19 ASSPHPDRASNTEAF
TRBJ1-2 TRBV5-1 ASSPDGGGYGYT
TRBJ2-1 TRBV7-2 ASSGTGYVSGNEQF
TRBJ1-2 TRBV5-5 ASSTGANYGYT
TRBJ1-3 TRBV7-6 ASSLIYQGRFGNTIY
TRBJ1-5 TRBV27 ASSSQGYSNQPQH
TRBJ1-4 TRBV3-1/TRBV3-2 ASSPPGQGGEKLF
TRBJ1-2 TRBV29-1 SVEGWSAGAPFYGYT
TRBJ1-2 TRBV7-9 ASSGTGGVYGYT
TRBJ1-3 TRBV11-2 ASSMTGVGNTIY
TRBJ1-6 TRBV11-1 ASSFQGATNSPLH
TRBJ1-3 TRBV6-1 ASSEVAGHLSGNTIY
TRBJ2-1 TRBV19 ASGGLGSYNEQF
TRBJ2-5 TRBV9 ASSVGLGETQY
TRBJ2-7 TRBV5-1 ASSQTRTGYEQY
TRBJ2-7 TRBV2 ASRADSYEQY
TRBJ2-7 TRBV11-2 ASSLGPGTGHYEQY